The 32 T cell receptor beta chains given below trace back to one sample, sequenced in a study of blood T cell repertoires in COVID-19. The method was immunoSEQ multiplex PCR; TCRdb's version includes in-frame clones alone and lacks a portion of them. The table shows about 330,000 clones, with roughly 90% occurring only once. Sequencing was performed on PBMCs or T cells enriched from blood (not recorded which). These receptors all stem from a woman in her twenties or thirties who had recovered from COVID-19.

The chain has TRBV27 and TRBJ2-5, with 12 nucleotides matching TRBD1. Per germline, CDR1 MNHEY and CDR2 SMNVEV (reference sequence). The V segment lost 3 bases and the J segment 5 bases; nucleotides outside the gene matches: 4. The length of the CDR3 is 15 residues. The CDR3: CASSFGTGGRETQYF. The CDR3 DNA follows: TGTGCCAGCAGTTTTGGGACAGGGGGCCGGGAGACCCAGTACTTC.

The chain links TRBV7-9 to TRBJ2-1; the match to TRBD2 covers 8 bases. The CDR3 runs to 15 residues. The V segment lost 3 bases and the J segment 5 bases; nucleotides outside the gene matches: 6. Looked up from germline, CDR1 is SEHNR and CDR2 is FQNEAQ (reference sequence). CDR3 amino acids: CASSFLLAGHNEQFF. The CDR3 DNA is TGTGCCAGCAGCTTCCTCCTAGCGGGTCACAATGAGCAGTTCTTC.

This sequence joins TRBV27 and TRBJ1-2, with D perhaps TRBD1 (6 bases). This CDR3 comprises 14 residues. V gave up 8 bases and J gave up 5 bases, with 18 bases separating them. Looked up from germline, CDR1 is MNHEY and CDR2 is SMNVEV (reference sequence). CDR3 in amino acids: CASGPEGGGYGYTF. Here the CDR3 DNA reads TGTGCCAGCGGCCCGGAGGGGGGAGGGTATGGCTACACCTTC.

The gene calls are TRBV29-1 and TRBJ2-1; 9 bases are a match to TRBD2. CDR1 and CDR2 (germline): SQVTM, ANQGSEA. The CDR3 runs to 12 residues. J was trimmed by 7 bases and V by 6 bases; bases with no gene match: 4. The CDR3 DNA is TGCAGCGTACCGGGACTAGCAAATGAGCAGTTCTTC. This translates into CSVPGLANEQFF.

Written as DNA, the CDR3 is TGTGCCAGTAGAACCGGGACAGGGACGTTTCGCGAGCAGTACTTC. Amino acids: CASRTGTGTFREQYF. This rearrangement joins TRBV27 to TRBJ2-7, with 9 positions matching TRBD1. With 9 bases clipped from V and 6 bases from J, the junction kept 15 bases outside the gene matches. This CDR3 comprises 15 residues. Germline CDR1 reads MNHEY; CDR2 reads SMNVEV (reference sequence).

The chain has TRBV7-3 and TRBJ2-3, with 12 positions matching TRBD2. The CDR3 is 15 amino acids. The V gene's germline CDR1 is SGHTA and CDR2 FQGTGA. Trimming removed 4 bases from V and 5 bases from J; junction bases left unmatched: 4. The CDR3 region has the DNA TGTGCCAGCAGCTCTAGCGGGGGGGCCGTAGATACGCAGTATTTT. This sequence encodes CASSSSGGAVDTQYF. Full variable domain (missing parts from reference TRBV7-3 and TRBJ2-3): GAGVSQTPSNKVTEKGKYVELRCDPISGHTALYWYRQSLGQGPEFLIYFQGTGAADDSGLPNDRFFAVRPEGSVSTLKIQRTERGDSAVYLCASSSSGGAVDTQYFGPGTRLTVL.

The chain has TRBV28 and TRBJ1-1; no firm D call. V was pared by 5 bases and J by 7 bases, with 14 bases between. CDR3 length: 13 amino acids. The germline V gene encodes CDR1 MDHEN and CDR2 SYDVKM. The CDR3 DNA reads TGTGCCAGCAGTCCCTCCCAGGTCGGTGAAGCTTTCTTT. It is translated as CASSPSQVGEAFF.

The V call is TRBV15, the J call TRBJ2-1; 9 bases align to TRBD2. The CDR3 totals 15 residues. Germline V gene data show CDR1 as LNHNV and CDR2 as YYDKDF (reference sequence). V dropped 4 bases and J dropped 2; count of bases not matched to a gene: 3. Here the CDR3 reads CATSTLAGAYNEQFF. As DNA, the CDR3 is TGTGCCACCAGCACTTTAGCGGGAGCCTACAATGAGCAGTTCTTC.

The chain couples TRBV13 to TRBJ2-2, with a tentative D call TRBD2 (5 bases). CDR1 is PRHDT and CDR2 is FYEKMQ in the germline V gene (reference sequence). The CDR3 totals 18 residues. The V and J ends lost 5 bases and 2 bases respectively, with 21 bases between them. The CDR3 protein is CASSRSLDEFRNTGELFF. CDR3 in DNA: TGTGCCAGCAGCCGCTCACTAGATGAATTTCGAAACACCGGGGAGCTGTTTTTT.

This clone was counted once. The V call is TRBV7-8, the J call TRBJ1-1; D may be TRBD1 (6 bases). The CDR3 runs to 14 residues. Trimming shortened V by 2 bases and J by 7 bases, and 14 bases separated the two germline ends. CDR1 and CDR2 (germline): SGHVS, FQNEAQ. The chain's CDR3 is CASSLLGGASEAFF. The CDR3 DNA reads TGTGCCAGCAGCTTATTGGGGGGGGCCAGTGAAGCTTTCTTT.

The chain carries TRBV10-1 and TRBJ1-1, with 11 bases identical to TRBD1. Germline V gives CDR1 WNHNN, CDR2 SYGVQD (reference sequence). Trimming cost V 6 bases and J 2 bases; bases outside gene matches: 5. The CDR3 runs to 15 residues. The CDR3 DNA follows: TGCGCCAGCAGGACGGACAGGGGGCAAAACACTGAAGCTTTCTTT. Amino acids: CASRTDRGQNTEAFF.

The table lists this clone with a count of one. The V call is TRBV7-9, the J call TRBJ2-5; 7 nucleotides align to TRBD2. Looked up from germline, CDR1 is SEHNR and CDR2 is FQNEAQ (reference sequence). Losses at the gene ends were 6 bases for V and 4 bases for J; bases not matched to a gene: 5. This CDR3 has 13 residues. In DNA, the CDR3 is TGTGCCAGCAGTAGACCGGGGGGAGAGACCCAGTACTTC. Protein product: CASSRPGGETQYF.

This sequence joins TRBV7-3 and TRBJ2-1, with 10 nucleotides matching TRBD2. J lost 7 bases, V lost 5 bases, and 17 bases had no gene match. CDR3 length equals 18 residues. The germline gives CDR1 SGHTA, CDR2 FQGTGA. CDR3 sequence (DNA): TGTGCCAGCAGCCCAACGAGGAGCGGGAGGGCCGTAATGAATGAGCAGTTCTTC. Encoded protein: CASSPTRSGRAVMNEQFF.

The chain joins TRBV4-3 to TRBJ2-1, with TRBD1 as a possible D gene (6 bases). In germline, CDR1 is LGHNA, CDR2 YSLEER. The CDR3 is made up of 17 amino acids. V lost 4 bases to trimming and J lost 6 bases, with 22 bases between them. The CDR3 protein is CASSPPAGELGGNEQFF. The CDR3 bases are TGCGCCAGCAGCCCCCCGGCAGGGGAATTGGGTGGCAATGAGCAGTTCTTC.

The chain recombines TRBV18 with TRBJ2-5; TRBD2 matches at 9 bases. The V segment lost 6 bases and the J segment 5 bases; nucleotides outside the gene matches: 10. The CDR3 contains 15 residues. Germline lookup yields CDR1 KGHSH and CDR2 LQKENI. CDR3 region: CASSPAGGRMETQYF. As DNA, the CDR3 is TGTGCCAGCTCCCCAGCGGGGGGCCGAATGGAGACCCAGTACTTC.

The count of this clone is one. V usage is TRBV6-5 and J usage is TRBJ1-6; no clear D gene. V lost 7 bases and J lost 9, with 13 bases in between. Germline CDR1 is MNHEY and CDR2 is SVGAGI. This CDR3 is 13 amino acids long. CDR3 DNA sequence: TGTGCCAGCAATCCATTCGAGGGTTCACCCCTCCACTTT. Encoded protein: CASNPFEGSPLHF.

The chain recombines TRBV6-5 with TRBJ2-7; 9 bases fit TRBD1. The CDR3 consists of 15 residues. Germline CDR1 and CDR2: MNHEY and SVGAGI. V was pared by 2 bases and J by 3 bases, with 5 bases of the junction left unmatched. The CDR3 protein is CASSYDKTGGYEQYF. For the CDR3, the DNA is TGTGCCAGCAGTTACGATAAGACAGGGGGCTACGAGCAGTACTTC.

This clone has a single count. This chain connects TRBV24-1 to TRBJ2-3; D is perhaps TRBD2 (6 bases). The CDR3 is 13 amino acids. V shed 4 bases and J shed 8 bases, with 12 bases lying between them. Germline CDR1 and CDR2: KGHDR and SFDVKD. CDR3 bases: TGTGCCACCAGTGAGCCGGCGGGGTTTACGCAGTATTTT. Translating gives CATSEPAGFTQYF.

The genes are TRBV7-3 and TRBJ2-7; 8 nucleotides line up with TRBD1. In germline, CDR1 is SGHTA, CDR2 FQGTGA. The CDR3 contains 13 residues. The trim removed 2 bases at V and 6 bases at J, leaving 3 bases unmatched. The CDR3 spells CASSLGQGREQYF. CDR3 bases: TGTGCCAGCAGCTTAGGACAGGGCCGCGAGCAGTACTTC.

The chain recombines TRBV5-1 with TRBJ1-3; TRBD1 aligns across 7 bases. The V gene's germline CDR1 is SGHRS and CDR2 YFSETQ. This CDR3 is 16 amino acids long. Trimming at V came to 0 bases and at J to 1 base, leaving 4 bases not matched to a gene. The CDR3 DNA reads TGCGCCAGCAGCTTGGAGACAGGGTCATCTGGAAACACCATATATTTT. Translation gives CASSLETGSSGNTIYF.

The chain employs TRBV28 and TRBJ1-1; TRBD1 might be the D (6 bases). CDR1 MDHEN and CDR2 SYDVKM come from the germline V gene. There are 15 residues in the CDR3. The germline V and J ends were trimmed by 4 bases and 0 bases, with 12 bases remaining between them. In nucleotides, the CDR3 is TGTGCCAGCAGTTCCACAGGGAGATTGAACACTGAAGCTTTCTTT. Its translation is CASSSTGRLNTEAFF.

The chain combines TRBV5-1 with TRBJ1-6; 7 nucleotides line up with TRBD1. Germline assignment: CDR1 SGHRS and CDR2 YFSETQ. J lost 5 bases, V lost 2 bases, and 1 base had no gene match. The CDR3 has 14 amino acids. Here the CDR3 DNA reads TGCGCCAGCAGCTTAGGACAGGATAATTCACCCCTCCACTTT. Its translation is CASSLGQDNSPLHF.

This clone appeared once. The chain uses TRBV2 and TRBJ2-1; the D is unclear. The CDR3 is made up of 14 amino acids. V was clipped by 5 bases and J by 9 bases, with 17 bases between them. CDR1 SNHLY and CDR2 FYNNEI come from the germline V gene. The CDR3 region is CASSPLITPSEQFF. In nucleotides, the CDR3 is TGTGCCAGCAGTCCCTTGATTACGCCTAGTGAGCAGTTCTTC.

The CDR3 DNA reads as TGTGCCAGTAGTGCAGCGCTGGTTCTTTCTGGTGGCTACACCTTC. Its translation is CASSAALVLSGGYTF. The chain has TRBV19 and TRBJ1-2; D is uncertain. V was cut by 5 bases and J by 7 bases, with 20 bases left in between. This CDR3 is 15 amino acids long. Germline CDR1 reads LNHDA; CDR2 reads SQIVND (reference sequence).

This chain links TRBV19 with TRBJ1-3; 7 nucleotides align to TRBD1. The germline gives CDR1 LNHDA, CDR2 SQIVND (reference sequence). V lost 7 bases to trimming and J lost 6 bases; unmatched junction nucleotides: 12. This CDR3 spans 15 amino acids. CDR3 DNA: TGTGCCAGTACCCAAGGAGGGGGCGCAGAAAACACCATATATTTT. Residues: CASTQGGGAENTIYF. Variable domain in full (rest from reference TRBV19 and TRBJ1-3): DGGITQSPKYLFRKEGQNVTLSCEQNLNHDAMYWYRQDPGQGLRLIYYSQIVNDFQKGDIAEGYSVSREKKESFPLTVTSAQKNPTAFYLCASTQGGGAENTIYFGEGSWLTVV.

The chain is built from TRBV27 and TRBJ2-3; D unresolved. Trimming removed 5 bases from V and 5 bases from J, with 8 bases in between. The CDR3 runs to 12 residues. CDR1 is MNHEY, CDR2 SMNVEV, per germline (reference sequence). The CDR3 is CASSTKRDTQYF. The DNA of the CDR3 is TGTGCCAGCAGTACCAAGCGAGATACGCAGTATTTT.

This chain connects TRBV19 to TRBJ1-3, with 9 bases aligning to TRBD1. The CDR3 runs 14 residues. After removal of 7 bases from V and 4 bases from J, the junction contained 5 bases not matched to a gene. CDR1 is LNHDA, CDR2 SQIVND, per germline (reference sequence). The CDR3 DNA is TGTGCCAGTATGGACAGGGGAGACGGAAACACCATATATTTT. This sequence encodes CASMDRGDGNTIYF.

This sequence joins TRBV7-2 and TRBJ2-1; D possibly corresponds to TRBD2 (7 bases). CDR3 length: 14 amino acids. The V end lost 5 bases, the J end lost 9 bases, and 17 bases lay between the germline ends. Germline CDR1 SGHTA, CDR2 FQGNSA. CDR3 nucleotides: TGTGCCAGCAGCCTAGGGGGAGGGGATGGTGAGCAGTTCTTC. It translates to CASSLGGGDGEQFF. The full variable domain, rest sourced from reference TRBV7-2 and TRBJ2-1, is GAGVSQSPSNKVTEKGKDVELRCDPISGHTALYWYRQSLGQGLEFLIYFQGNSAPDKSGLPSDRFSAERTGGSVSTLTIQRTQQEDSAVYLCASSLGGGDGEQFFGPGTRLTVL.

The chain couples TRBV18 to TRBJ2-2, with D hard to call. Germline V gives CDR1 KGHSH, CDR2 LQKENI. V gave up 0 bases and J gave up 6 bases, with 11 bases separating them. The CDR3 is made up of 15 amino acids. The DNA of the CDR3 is TGTGCCAGCTCACCACCGTTCGCGTCTTCCGGGGAGCTGTTTTTT. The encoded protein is CASSPPFASSGELFF. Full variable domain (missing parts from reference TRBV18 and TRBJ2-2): NAGVMQNPRHLVRRRGQEARLRCSPMKGHSHVYWYRQLPEEGLKFMVYLQKENIIDESGMPKERFSAEFPKEGPSILRIQQVVRGDSAAYFCASSPPFASSGELFFGEGSRLTVL.

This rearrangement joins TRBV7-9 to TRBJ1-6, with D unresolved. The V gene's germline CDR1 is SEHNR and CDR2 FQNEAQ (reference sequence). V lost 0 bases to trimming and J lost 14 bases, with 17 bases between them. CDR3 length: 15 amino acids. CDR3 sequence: CASSLAEAPIRALHF. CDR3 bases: TGTGCCAGCAGCTTAGCGGAGGCTCCGATTAGGGCCCTCCACTTT.

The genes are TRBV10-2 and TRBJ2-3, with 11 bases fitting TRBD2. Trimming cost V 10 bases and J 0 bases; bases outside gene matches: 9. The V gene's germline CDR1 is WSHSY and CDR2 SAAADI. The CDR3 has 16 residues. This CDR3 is CATLAGGHTSTDTQYF. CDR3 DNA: TGCGCCACCCTAGCGGGGGGCCATACTAGCACAGATACGCAGTATTTT.

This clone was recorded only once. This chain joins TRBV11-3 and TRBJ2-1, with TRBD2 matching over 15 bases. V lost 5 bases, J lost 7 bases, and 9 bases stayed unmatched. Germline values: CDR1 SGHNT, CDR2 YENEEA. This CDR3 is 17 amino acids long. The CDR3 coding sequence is TGTGCCAGCAGCCTAAGGACTAGCGGGGGGGCGGGTAATGAGCAGTTCTTC. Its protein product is CASSLRTSGGAGNEQFF.